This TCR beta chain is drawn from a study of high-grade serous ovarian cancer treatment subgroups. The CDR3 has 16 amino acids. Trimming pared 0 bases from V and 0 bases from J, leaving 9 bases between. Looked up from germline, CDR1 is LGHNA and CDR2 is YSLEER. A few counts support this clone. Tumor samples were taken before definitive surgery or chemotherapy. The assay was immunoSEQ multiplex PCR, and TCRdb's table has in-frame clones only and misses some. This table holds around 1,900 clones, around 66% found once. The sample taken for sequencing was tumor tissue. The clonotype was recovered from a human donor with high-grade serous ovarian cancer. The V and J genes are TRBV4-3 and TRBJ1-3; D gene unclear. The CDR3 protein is CASSQDEVISGNTIYF. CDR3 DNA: TGCGCCAGCAGCCAAGATGAGGTTATCTCTGGAAACACCATATATTTT.